This TCR beta chain came from a study of blood T cells in healthy people across ages. Broader study findings: Both naive CD4+ cell counts and diversity were greater in long-lived donors than in aged donors.

Donors gave approximately 9.9 milliliters of peripheral blood apiece. In its sample, this clonotype was seen a few times. The antigen is unknown. Sample-barcoded 5' priming and a J-beta primer mix drove a second PCR of about 7 to 12 cycles. TCRdb called the 5' RACE reads again in MiXCR, with one record for every CDR3 protein. The sample lists fewer than 1,000,000 distinct CDR3 sequences; more than 35% were seen once. The germline CDR1 and CDR2 sequences are SGHNT and YENEEA. CDR3 size: 14 residues. J gave up 2 bases and V 5 bases, and 5 bases lay outside the gene matches. The sequence was obtained from a man older than 75 in good health. The sample comprised blood. This rearrangement joins TRBV11-3 to TRBJ2-5; 7 nucleotides agree with TRBD1. CDR3 loop: CASSNDRAQETQYF. Here the CDR3 DNA reads TGTGCCAGCAGCAACGACAGGGCGCAAGAGACCCAGTACTTC.